This paragraph covers one TCR beta chain sequence. The data originate from a study of blood T cell repertoires in COVID-19. Trimming took 1 base from V and 5 from J; bases not matched to a gene: 4. Germline V gives CDR1 SGHTA, CDR2 FQGNSA. The CDR3 consists of 14 residues. Sequencing was performed with immunoSEQ multiplex PCR; in TCRdb, only in-frame clones are kept and a portion is missing. The repertoire includes some 150,000 clones, 88% of them detected once, and 10% sits in the top ten. This chain connects TRBV7-2 to TRBJ2-5; 7 bases align to TRBD2. The receptor was derived from a man aged 45-60 years with active or convalescent COVID-19. The sequenced sample was peripheral blood. CDR3 residues: CASSLGGGMETQYF. CDR3 in DNA: TGTGCCAGCAGCTTAGGGGGGGGGATGGAGACCCAGTACTTC.